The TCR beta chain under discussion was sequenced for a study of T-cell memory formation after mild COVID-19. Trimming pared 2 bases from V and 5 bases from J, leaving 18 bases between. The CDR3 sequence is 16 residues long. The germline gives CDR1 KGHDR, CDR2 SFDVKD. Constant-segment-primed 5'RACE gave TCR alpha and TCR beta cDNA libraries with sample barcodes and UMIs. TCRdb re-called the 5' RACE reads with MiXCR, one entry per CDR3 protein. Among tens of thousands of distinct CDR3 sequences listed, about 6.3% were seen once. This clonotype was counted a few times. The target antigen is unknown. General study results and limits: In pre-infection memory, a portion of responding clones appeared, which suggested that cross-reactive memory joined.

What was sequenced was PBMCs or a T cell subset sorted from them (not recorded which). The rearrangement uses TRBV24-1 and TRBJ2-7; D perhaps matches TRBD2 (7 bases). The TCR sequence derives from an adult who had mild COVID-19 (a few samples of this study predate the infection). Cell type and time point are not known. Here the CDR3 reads CATSDSTRGRDNEQYF. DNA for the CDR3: TGTGCCACCAGTGATTCTACTAGGGGGAGGGACAACGAGCAGTACTTC.